This T cell receptor beta chain derives from a study of blood T cell repertoires in COVID-19 (dated by TCRdb to the early 2020s). As for the study more broadly: Samples from collaborators originated in the United States, Italy and Spain and spanned both the acute and convalescent phases of COVID-19. The prospective study material was composed of cDNA or gDNA derived from T cells, B-cell-depleted T cells, or PBMCs. Deeply sampled blood TCRbeta repertoires from subjects exposed to, actively infected with, or recovered from COVID-19 were included in the dataset. A freely available public database, intended as a resource for researchers studying the immune response to SARS-CoV-2, is where the repertoires were released. Samples came from the ongoing ImmuneRACE study (first 160 participants) plus 1,254 subjects from 6 global collaborators. A de-identified subject ID, COVID-19 status, age in years and sex were almost always included in the sample metadata. Where HLA class I and class II types were available, the types were taken from metadata supplied by the sample provider, not from assay-based typing.

Inclusive of the bounding cysteine and phenylalanine, the CDR3 is 18 residues long. The only DNA kept is the CDR3, 54 bases in frame from the first base. V is trimmed back by 5 bases and J by 0 bases, and the junction contains 14 bases that no gene match accounts for. CDR1 and CDR2 are drawn from the germline V gene: SGHTA, FQGNSA. The paper as a whole reports these results and caveats: The amount of clinical and demographic metadata varied by source and participant and was provided uncurated.

Each collaborating institution followed its own protocols to collect whole blood in K2EDTA tubes. For TCRbeta analysis, collaborators shipped samples as frozen whole blood, isolated PBMCs, or DNA extracted from either of those sample types. In regard to this clone: This clone's antigen is unknown. The sample holds no much larger clone one base away, and base qualities are not on file.

TCRbeta CDR3 regions were amplified from genomic DNA by means of the immunoSEQ Assay, a bias-controlled multiplex PCR. In the source study's methods: The number of nucleated cells in each sample was estimated by amplification of reference gene primers within the assay. To quantify the absolute abundance of each unique TCRbeta CDR3 rearrangement, sequence reads were collapsed and filtered. For each sample, productive Simpson clonality was calculated as the square root of Simpson's diversity index over productive rearrangements. TCRdb provides this immuneACCESS table in a form limited to in-frame rearrangements. Some clones are lacking; in checked studies, under half of them reflect an unresolved V gene, and why the rest are absent is not known. V and J calls and clone size come straight from that table; D and trimming were deduced from the DNA. This sample lists some 330,000 clones; approximately 87% were detected once. 3.5% to 4% of the sample is in the top ten clones.

This receptor was taken from a woman aged 50 to 60 with active or convalescent COVID-19. The chain is made from TRBV7-2 and TRBJ2-7, and TRBD2 aligns with 9 junction nucleotides. Specimen: peripheral blood. The nucleotide sequence is given as TGTGCCAGCAGCCTAACGAGGTCCCTAGCGGGGTACTCCTACGAGCAGTACTTC. This codes for CASSLTRSLAGYSYEQYF.